This is a list of T cell receptor beta chains from one sample in a study of CD8+CD57+ T cells in acquired aplastic anemia. TCRdb itself ran the reads through MiXCR, one entry per CDR3 protein. This sample has hundreds of thousands of distinct CDR3 sequences, with under 65% found just once. Sequencing used sorted CD4+, CD8+, or CD8+CD57+ T cells (not recorded which) from PBMCs. The receptor set was obtained from a human donor with aplastic anemia. The CDR3 runs from the conserved cysteine through the conserved F or W.

J: TRBJ1-2; V: TRBV10-2; CDR3: CASAQGTGGYGYTF
J: TRBJ2-2; V: TRBV9; CDR3: CASRESPGLGTGELFF
J: TRBJ2-7; V: TRBV2; CDR3: CASSSLDWIYEQYF
J: TRBJ1-1; V: TRBV29-1; CDR3: CSVGGTGGNILTEAFF
J: TRBJ2-5; V: TRBV2; CDR3: CASSEGETQYF
J: TRBJ1-1; V: TRBV5-1; CDR3: CASSLNEDGEAFF
J: TRBJ2-7; V: TRBV20-1; CDR3: CSARVSGRQPYEQYF
J: TRBJ2-7; V: TRBV12-3/TRBV12-4; CDR3: CASSFRRDLQYF
J: TRBJ2-7; V: TRBV9; CDR3: CASSLDPGQGQQYF
J: TRBJ2-3; V: TRBV7-3; CDR3: CASSDYNEQYF
J: TRBJ2-5; V: TRBV19; CDR3: CASSIPGETQYF
J: TRBJ2-7; V: TRBV9; CDR3: CASSSGLALYEQYF
J: TRBJ1-1; V: TRBV12-3/TRBV12-4; CDR3: CASGRQAMNTEAFF
J: TRBJ2-1; V: TRBV7-9; CDR3: CASSLVRPEQFF
J: TRBJ1-2; V: TRBV11-2; CDR3: CASSLGGQGGGYTF
J: TRBJ2-1; V: TRBV15; CDR3: CATSRTGTSGSMHEQFF
J: TRBJ1-1; V: TRBV5-1; CDR3: CASSSGTVQVTEAFF
J: TRBJ1-1; V: TRBV6-5; CDR3: CASSYSRVNTEAFF
J: TRBJ1-2; V: TRBV10-3; CDR3: CAISESGRYGYTF
J: TRBJ2-5; V: TRBV7-9; CDR3: CASSLTGTNQPQYF
J: TRBJ1-2; V: TRBV29-1; CDR3: CSVGEWGENYGYTF
J: TRBJ2-5; V: TRBV4-3; CDR3: CASSQRRDQETQYF
J: TRBJ2-7; V: TRBV7-2; CDR3: CASSQRDSDYEQYF
J: TRBJ2-1; V: TRBV11-2; CDR3: CASSNPGLADIEQFF
J: TRBJ1-6; V: TRBV5-5; CDR3: CASSTGTENSPLHF
J: TRBJ2-2; V: TRBV20-1; CDR3: CSASGLQNTGELFF
J: TRBJ1-6; V: TRBV6-5; CDR3: CASSYSIPGTSSPLHF
J: TRBJ1-5; V: TRBV20-1; CDR3: CSASSTDGNQPQHF
J: TRBJ2-5; V: TRBV19; CDR3: CASSIEYRGAGETQYF
J: TRBJ1-4; V: TRBV18; CDR3: CASSPPNRVTNEKLFF
J: TRBJ2-3; V: TRBV2; CDR3: CATGRTSGNTDTQYF
J: TRBJ2-2; V: TRBV5-1; CDR3: CASSPTGAGTGELFF
J: TRBJ1-1; V: TRBV7-9; CDR3: CASSLGTGGAEAFF
J: TRBJ2-1; V: TRBV7-2; CDR3: CASSPWDRARNEQFF
J: TRBJ1-1; V: TRBV7-8; CDR3: CASSPGSGVALF
J: TRBJ1-1; V: TRBV12-3/TRBV12-4; CDR3: CASTPAGSWTEAFF
J: TRBJ2-1; V: TRBV15; CDR3: CATSSAVSGDEQFF
J: TRBJ2-2; V: TRBV5-1; CDR3: CASSLGEAGASGELFF
J: TRBJ1-1; V: TRBV19; CDR3: CASSMGDRALQPEAFF
J: TRBJ2-3; V: TRBV5-8; CDR3: CASSSSVTDTQYF
J: TRBJ1-1; V: TRBV7-8; CDR3: CASSLGKGFTEAFF
J: TRBJ1-2; V: TRBV15; CDR3: CATSRGTTVSGYTF
J: TRBJ2-3; V: TRBV15; CDR3: CATSRPDQGRDTQYF
J: TRBJ2-1; V: TRBV7-2; CDR3: CASSFEGGTIGEQFF
J: TRBJ2-1; V: TRBV13; CDR3: CASSSTVNEQFF
J: TRBJ2-1; V: TRBV24-1; CDR3: CATSARRGDEQFF
J: TRBJ2-1; V: TRBV10-3; CDR3: CAISETGEYEQFF
J: TRBJ1-1; V: TRBV6-1; CDR3: CASSQPGENTEAFF
J: TRBJ2-1; V: TRBV7-9; CDR3: CASRGLATSYNEQFF
J: TRBJ1-4; V: TRBV2; CDR3: CASSPTGEWARGNEKLFF
J: TRBJ2-3; V: TRBV6-4; CDR3: CASSDSKAGRTDTQYF
J: TRBJ1-6; V: TRBV25-1; CDR3: CASSEAPLDKDSPLHF
J: TRBJ1-2; V: TRBV6-1; CDR3: CASRIGDSTNYGYTF
J: TRBJ2-7; V: TRBV11-2; CDR3: CASSRGGYASEQYF